A selection of T cell receptor beta chains follows, all from one sample in a study of shared clonotypes between healthy human individuals. Some clones are missing from TCRdb's copy, which holds only in-frame ones; the method was immunoSEQ multiplex PCR. The data show about 1.1 million clones, around three quarters seen once. Sequenced: memory CD4+ T cells from PBMCs. These receptors all stem from a man aged 18 to 29 in good health. Some clones in this sample may be carry-over from other donors' samples. Each CDR3 is given with its conserved first and last residue. The order of the fields is J gene, D gene, V gene, clone size, CDR3 protein, CDR3 DNA. A D gene is named only where the DNA matches it firmly. Clone size, where shown, is once, few, many, or a class for clones that have expanded.

>TRBJ1-1|TRBD1|TRBV5-6|.
CASSLDRGVTEAFF
TGTGCCAGCAGCTTAGACAGGGGAGTCACTGAAGCTTTCTTT
>TRBJ1-5|.|TRBV28|.
CATARDLRQPQHF
TGTGCCACCGCAAGGGATTTGAGGCAGCCCCAGCATTTT
>TRBJ2-3|.|TRBV5-8|few
CASSLSGSTDTQYF
TGTGCCAGCAGCTTGAGCGGGAGCACAGATACGCAGTATTTT
>TRBJ2-5|TRBD1|TRBV5-6|.
CASSEGAYLLETQYF
TGTGCCAGCAGCGAGGGGGCCTACCTCTTGGAGACCCAGTACTTC
>TRBJ2-1|.|TRBV28|.
CASRTGASNEQFF
TGTGCCAGCAGAACGGGCGCTTCGAACGAGCAGTTCTTC
>TRBJ2-7|.|TRBV7-2|.
CASSREGGGPYEQYF
TGTGCCAGCAGCCGTGAGGGGGGAGGCCCCTACGAGCAGTACTTC
>TRBJ1-4|.|TRBV18|.
CASSQQTGTNEKLFF
TGTGCCAGCTCACAACAAACAGGGACTAATGAAAAACTGTTTTTT
>TRBJ2-2|TRBD2|TRBV7-2|.
CASSPGGLTGELFF
TGTGCCAGCAGCCCGGGAGGGCTCACCGGGGAGCTGTTTTTT
>TRBJ2-3|TRBD2|TRBV7-9|.
CASSSMTSGRDTDTQYF
TGTGCCAGCAGCTCAATGACTAGCGGGAGGGACACAGATACGCAGTATTTT
>TRBJ2-7|TRBD1|TRBV5-1|few
CASSLGQGGSYEQYF
TGCGCCAGCAGCTTGGGACAGGGGGGTTCCTACGAGCAGTACTTC
>TRBJ2-5|.|TRBV28|.
CASSLSGQETQYF
TGTGCCAGCAGTTTAAGCGGACAAGAGACCCAGTACTTC
>TRBJ2-7|TRBD2|TRBV18|.
CASSPRRDLAGPSYEQYF
TGTGCCAGCTCACCACGGAGGGATTTAGCGGGGCCCTCCTACGAGCAGTACTTC
>TRBJ1-1|.|TRBV6-1|.
CASSDTGRFAEAFF
TGTGCCAGCAGTGACACAGGGAGGTTCGCTGAAGCTTTCTTT
>TRBJ2-7|.|TRBV27|.
CASSFLSAGREQYF
TGTGCCAGCAGTTTCCTCTCGGCAGGCCGCGAGCAGTACTTC
>TRBJ2-7|TRBD2|TRBV6-5|once
CASRQGLERYEQYF
TGTGCCAGCAGACAAGGACTAGAGCGGTACGAGCAGTACTTC
>TRBJ2-2|.|TRBV9|.
CASSVALNTGELFF
TGTGCCAGCAGCGTAGCCCTTAACACCGGGGAGCTGTTTTTT